The 17 T cell receptor beta chains below were found in one sample sequenced in a study of T-cell memory formation after mild COVID-19. TCRdb fed the 5' RACE reads into MiXCR, producing one record per CDR3 protein. The sample has fewer than 140,000 distinct CDR3 sequences, over 15% seen once. The material sequenced was PBMCs or a T cell subset sorted from them (not recorded which). All receptors come from an adult woman who had mild COVID-19 (a few samples of this study predate the infection). Cell type and time point are not known.

This clonotype was counted a single time. V usage is TRBV7-9 and J usage is TRBJ2-3; 11 bases are shared with TRBD2. The CDR3 totals 16 residues. Germline values: CDR1 SEHNR, CDR2 FQNEAQ (reference sequence). The J segment lost 2 bases and the V segment lost 5 bases, leaving 6 bases of the junction unmatched. This CDR3 is CASSPGLAEITDTQYF. CDR3 sequence (DNA): TGTGCCAGCAGCCCGGGACTAGCGGAGATCACAGATACGCAGTATTTT. The whole variable domain, filled in from reference TRBV7-9 and TRBJ2-3, reads DTGVSQNPRHKITKRGQNVTFRCDPISEHNRLYWYRQTLGQGPEFLTYFQNEAQLEKSRLLSDRFSAERPKGSFSTLEIQRTEQGDSAMYLCASSPGLAEITDTQYFGPGTRLTVL.

This chain's CDR3 is CSVEVRTEAFF. The CDR3 coding sequence is TGCAGCGTTGAAGTCCGCACTGAAGCTTTCTTT. The V and J genes are TRBV29-1 and TRBJ1-1; no clear D. Germline CDR1 and CDR2: SQVTM and ANQGSEA. This CDR3 is 11 amino acids long. The V gene lost 1 base and the J gene lost 4 bases, with 4 bases spanning the gap.

J is TRBJ1-2 and V is TRBV7-2; no clear D. The CDR3 consists of 12 residues. With 5 bases removed from V and 4 bases from J, the gap between germline ends came to 8 bases. Per the germline V gene, CDR1 is SGHTA and CDR2 is FQGNSA. The CDR3 region has the DNA TGTGCCAGCAGCCAAGCCCTCTATGGCTACACCTTC. Translated: CASSQALYGYTF.

This clonotype came up a few times. The genes are TRBV2 and TRBJ2-1; no clear D. This CDR3 has 14 amino acids. The ends were cut back, 2 bases at V and 4 bases at J, with 9 bases in the middle. Looked up from germline, CDR1 is SNHLY and CDR2 is FYNNEI. In DNA form, the CDR3 reads TGTGCCAGCAGTGAATATGCGGCTTACAATGAGCAGTTCTTC. Amino acid sequence: CASSEYAAYNEQFF.

The genes are TRBV11-3 and TRBJ2-1; 8 bases are shared with TRBD2. Germline V CDR1 and CDR2: SGHNT, YENEEA. J lost 3 bases, V lost 5 bases, and 9 bases had no gene match. The CDR3 contains 16 residues. The CDR3 loop is CASSQYEAGGYNEQFF. DNA of the CDR3: TGTGCCAGCAGCCAGTATGAGGCGGGAGGCTACAATGAGCAGTTCTTC.

This clonotype turned up a few times. The chain carries TRBV5-5 and TRBJ1-6; D perhaps matches TRBD1 (6 bases). The CDR3 has 14 amino acids. The V and J ends lost 4 bases and 10 bases respectively, with 15 bases between them. The V gene's germline CDR1 is SGHKS and CDR2 YYEKEE (reference sequence). CDR3 amino acids: CASSVDRSGSPLHF. The CDR3 DNA reads as TGTGCCAGCAGCGTTGACAGGTCAGGGTCACCCCTCCACTTT.

This clonotype was seen a few times. V is TRBV5-1 and J is TRBJ2-3; 8 bases are a match to TRBD2. This CDR3 is 15 amino acids long. Germline loops: CDR1 SGHRS, CDR2 YFSETQ. Trimming at V came to 4 bases and at J to 2 bases, leaving 6 bases not matched to a gene. CDR3 residues: CASSPWGLDTDTQYF. In DNA form, the CDR3 reads TGCGCCAGCAGCCCTTGGGGACTAGACACAGATACGCAGTATTTT.

This clonotype was seen more than once but under ten times. The chain is built from TRBV5-1 and TRBJ2-3; D assignment may be TRBD1 or TRBD2 (5 bases each). Germline V lookup: CDR1 SGHRS, CDR2 YFSETQ. The CDR3 sequence is 17 residues long. Trimming took 4 bases from V and 4 from J, leaving 22 bases between them. This CDR3 reads CASSLVGEPVLSDTQYF. As DNA, the CDR3 is TGCGCCAGCAGCCTCGTAGGGGAGCCGGTCCTTTCAGATACGCAGTATTTT.

The chain couples TRBV12-3 or TRBV12-4 to TRBJ1-1; TRBD1 might be the D (5 bases). This CDR3 has 14 residues. V lost 8 bases and J lost 6, with 19 bases in between. CDR3 in amino acids: CASDGRIGGSEAFF. CDR3 bases: TGTGCCAGCGACGGACGAATTGGGGGATCTGAAGCTTTCTTT.

This sequence joins TRBV25-1 and TRBJ2-7, with 9 bases matching TRBD1. V lost 5 bases and J lost 1; bases outside the gene matches: 3. Germline V gene lookup returns CDR1 MGHDK and CDR2 SYGVNS. CDR3 size: 14 residues. The CDR3 nucleotides are TGTGCCAGCAGTAGGACAGGGGATTCCTACGAGCAGTACTTC. Translating it yields CASSRTGDSYEQYF.

This chain links TRBV5-1 with TRBJ2-3; D perhaps matches TRBD2 (5 bases). The germline V gene has CDR1 SGHRS and CDR2 YFSETQ. The CDR3 has 15 amino acids. V was shortened by 0 bases and J by 3 bases, with 11 bases between the two germline ends. DNA of the CDR3: TGCGCCAGCAGCTTGGTTCTAGCCAAAACAGATACGCAGTATTTT. Translation gives CASSLVLAKTDTQYF.

As regards this clonotype: The junction does not match germline at one end; this may be a read error. CDR3 DNA: TGCGCCAGCAGCTTGGCCGGTCCCAACACTGAAGCTTTATTT. Translating it yields CASSLAGPNTEALF. The rearrangement links TRBV5-1 to TRBJ1-1; no reliable D call. The germline gives CDR1 SGHRS, CDR2 YFSETQ. The CDR3 runs to 14 residues.

A few counts support this clonotype. The V call is TRBV7-6, the J call TRBJ2-1; D is uncertain. CDR1 and CDR2 (germline): SGHVS, FNYEAQ. Trimming stripped 1 base from V and 2 bases from J, with 12 bases between. The CDR3 loop spans 16 amino acids. CDR3 bases: TGTGCCAGCAGCTTAGTTCCCACCTTAACCTACAATGAGCAGTTCTTC. Its protein is CASSLVPTLTYNEQFF.

V is TRBV5-1 and J is TRBJ2-3, with D perhaps matching TRBD2 (5 bases). CDR1 and CDR2 from the germline V gene are SGHRS and YFSETQ. Trimming pared 2 bases from V and 3 bases from J, leaving 19 bases between. This CDR3 is built from 17 residues. CDR3 loop: CASSLKSGGQVTDTQYF. CDR3 bases: TGCGCCAGCAGCTTAAAATCGGGCGGGCAGGTAACAGATACGCAGTATTTT.

This clonotype was observed a few times. CDR3 loop: CASSPPGGWSTDTQYF. CDR3 coding DNA: TGCGCCAGCAGCCCGCCCGGAGGTTGGAGCACAGATACGCAGTATTTT. This sequence joins TRBV5-1 and TRBJ2-3; TRBD2 might be the D (5 bases). This CDR3 is built from 16 residues. The V end lost 4 bases, the J end lost 0 bases, and 15 bases lay between the germline ends. The germline CDR1 and CDR2 sequences are SGHRS and YFSETQ.

This clonotype was counted many times. The junction shows a germline mismatch at one end, possibly a read error. This chain uses TRBV7-9 with TRBJ2-7; the D is unclear. The CDR3 sequence is 12 residues long. CDR1 is SEHNR and CDR2 is FQNEAQ in the germline V gene (reference sequence). As DNA, the CDR3 is TGTGCCAGCAGTTTAGGTGTCTACGAGCAGTACTTC. Its protein product is CASSLGVYEQYF.

This clonotype was seen a few times. This chain uses TRBV24-1 with TRBJ2-5; D not certain. Trimming removed 1 base at V and 6 bases at J, with 5 bases between. From germline, CDR1 is KGHDR and CDR2 SFDVKD. The CDR3 runs to 12 residues. CDR3 DNA: TGTGCCACCAGTGATTTACAGCAGACCCAGTACTTC. Its translation is CATSDLQQTQYF.